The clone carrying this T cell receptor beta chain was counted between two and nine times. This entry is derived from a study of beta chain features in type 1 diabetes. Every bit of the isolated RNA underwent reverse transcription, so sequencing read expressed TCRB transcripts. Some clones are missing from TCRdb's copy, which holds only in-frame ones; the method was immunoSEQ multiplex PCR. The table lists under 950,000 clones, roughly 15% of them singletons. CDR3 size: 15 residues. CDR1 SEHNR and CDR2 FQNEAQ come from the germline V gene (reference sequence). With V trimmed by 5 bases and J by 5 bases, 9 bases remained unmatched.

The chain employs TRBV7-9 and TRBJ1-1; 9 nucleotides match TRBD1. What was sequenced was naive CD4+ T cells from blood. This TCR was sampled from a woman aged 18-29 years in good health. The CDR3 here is CASSPRGQGTTEAFF. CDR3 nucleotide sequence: TGTGCCAGCAGCCCAAGGGGACAGGGAACGACTGAAGCTTTCTTT.